These T cell receptor beta chains were read from a single sample in a study of STAT3 mutations in large granular lymphocyte leukemia. Profiling relied on immunoSEQ multiplex PCR, and the TCRdb table lists in-frame clones only, not all of them. The data contain under 5,000 clones, about 49% of them singletons. What was sequenced was peripheral blood mononuclear cells. The source is a man aged 55-75 years with T-cell large granular lymphocyte leukemia. Some clones in this sample may be carry-over from other donors' samples. CDR3s include the opening cysteine and the closing phenylalanine or tryptophan. D genes are given only for firm matches. Size tells how often a clone was seen (once, few, many) or the class of an expanded clone, and some rows leave it out.

J: TRBJ2-4; size: .; V: TRBV5-1; D: .; DNA: TGCGCCAGCAGCATTAGGGGCCAGGGGCTAGCCAAAAACATTCAGTACTTC; CDR3: CASSIRGQGLAKNIQYF
J: TRBJ2-7; size: few; V: TRBV7-9; D: .; DNA: TGTGCCAGCAGCTTAGGGGGCGAGCCAGGGACCTACGAGCAGTACTTC; CDR3: CASSLGGEPGTYEQYF
J: TRBJ1-2; size: .; V: TRBV30; D: TRBD1; DNA: TGTGCCTGGGAACAGGGGAGCTATGGCTACACCTTC; CDR3: CAWEQGSYGYTF
J: TRBJ2-7; size: few; V: TRBV18; D: .; DNA: TGTGCCAGCTCAAACGCGAGGGTGGGAGAGCAGTACTTC; CDR3: CASSNARVGEQYF
J: TRBJ1-2; size: .; V: TRBV6-6; D: .; DNA: TGTGCCAGCAGGCCGTCGGAGAGGGATGGCTACACCTTC; CDR3: CASRPSERDGYTF
J: TRBJ1-1; size: few; V: TRBV29-1; D: TRBD1; DNA: TGCAGCGTTACCCCCTCGACAGGGGCGTGGAACACTGAAGCTTTCTTT; CDR3: CSVTPSTGAWNTEAFF
J: TRBJ2-7; size: .; V: TRBV5-1; D: TRBD1; DNA: TGCGCCAGCAGCTTGTTTCCAGGGGGCAACGAGCAGTACTTC; CDR3: CASSLFPGGNEQYF
J: TRBJ2-5; size: .; V: TRBV6-9; D: .; DNA: TGTGCCAGCATTTACAGGCAAGAGACCCAGTACTTC; CDR3: CASIYRQETQYF
J: TRBJ2-7; size: .; V: TRBV5-1; D: .; DNA: TGCGCCAGCAGCCCCGACGGTATTCAGAACCGACCGTACGAGCAGTACTTC; CDR3: CASSPDGIQNRPYEQYF
J: TRBJ1-1; size: medium-sized; V: TRBV30; D: .; DNA: TGTGCCTGGAGTCGGGAATCTGAAGCTTTCTTT; CDR3: CAWSRESEAFF
J: TRBJ2-7; size: .; V: TRBV1; D: .; DNA: TGCACCAGCAGCCAAGGGTGGCGGATGACCTACGAGCAGTACTTC; CDR3: CTSSQGWRMTYEQYF
J: TRBJ1-1; size: medium-sized; V: TRBV28; D: TRBD1; DNA: TGTGCCAGCAGTCTCTCGACAGGGCTGAACACTGAAGCTTTCTTT; CDR3: CASSLSTGLNTEAFF
J: TRBJ2-5; size: .; V: TRBV5-5; D: .; DNA: TGTGCCAGCAGCTTGTGGGGCGGCCAGTACTTC; CDR3: CASSLWGGQYF
J: TRBJ2-4; size: few; V: TRBV5-4; D: .; DNA: TGTGCCAGCAGCCCTCGGGATGCCAAAAACATTCAGTACTTC; CDR3: CASSPRDAKNIQYF
J: TRBJ2-5; size: medium-sized; V: TRBV5-6; D: .; DNA: TGTGCCAGCAGCTTGGGAGGCCAAGAGACCCAGTACTTC; CDR3: CASSLGGQETQYF
J: TRBJ2-7; size: .; V: TRBV2; D: TRBD2; DNA: TGTGCCACCAGACAAGGGAGGGATGGTGCCTACGAGCAGTACTTC; CDR3: CATRQGRDGAYEQYF